What follows are 4 T cell receptor beta chains derived from one specimen sequenced in a study of molecular identifiers for immune sequencing clone quantification. TCRdb reprocessed the PCR reads via MiXCR and lists one record per CDR3 protein. Of nearly 650,000 distinct CDR3 sequences in the sample, 25% were seen once. Sequenced sample: naive CD8+ T cells from blood, with Jurkat cell RNA spiked in. Specified subset: FACS-sorted CD8+CD4-CCR7+CD45RA+ naive T cells. The receptors were sampled from a human donor in good health. Some libraries in this study had Jurkat cell RNA spiked in.

The chain has TRBV25-1 and TRBJ2-7, with D perhaps being TRBD1 or TRBD2 (6 bases each). The CDR3 extends over 13 amino acids. Germline-derived CDR1 and CDR2 are MGHDK and SYGVNS. V lost 4 bases and J 5 bases, leaving 12 bases between the germline ends. DNA for the CDR3: TGTGCCAGCAGTGCCGGGGGCGCGGACGAGCAGTACTTC. It specifies CASSAGGADEQYF.

This clonotype was detected many times. The V and J genes are TRBV5-4 and TRBJ1-3; no clear D. V was cut by 0 bases and J by 0 bases, with 4 bases left in between. The CDR3 runs to 14 residues. Germline CDR1 is SGHNT and CDR2 is YYREEE (reference sequence). CDR3 protein: CASSLADSGNTIYF. The CDR3 DNA reads TGTGCCAGCAGCTTGGCAGACTCTGGAAACACCATATATTTT.

The chain has TRBV12-3 or TRBV12-4 and TRBJ2-7, with D perhaps being TRBD1 or TRBD2 (5 bases each). V was clipped by 6 bases and J by 4 bases, with 16 bases between them. The CDR3 covers 14 residues. The CDR3 nucleotides are TGTGCCAGCAGCCTGACGTTTGGGGGTTACGAGCAGTACTTC. This gives the protein CASSLTFGGYEQYF.

To note about this clonotype: This may be a read error, as it is one base from a much larger clone. The chain links TRBV11-2 to TRBJ2-1; 12 bases match TRBD2. The CDR3 runs to 14 residues. Germline lookup yields CDR1 SGHAT and CDR2 FQNNGV. CDR3 bases: TGTGCCAGCGGACTAGCGGGGACCTACAATGCGCAGTTCTTC. This translates into CASGLAGTYNAQFF.